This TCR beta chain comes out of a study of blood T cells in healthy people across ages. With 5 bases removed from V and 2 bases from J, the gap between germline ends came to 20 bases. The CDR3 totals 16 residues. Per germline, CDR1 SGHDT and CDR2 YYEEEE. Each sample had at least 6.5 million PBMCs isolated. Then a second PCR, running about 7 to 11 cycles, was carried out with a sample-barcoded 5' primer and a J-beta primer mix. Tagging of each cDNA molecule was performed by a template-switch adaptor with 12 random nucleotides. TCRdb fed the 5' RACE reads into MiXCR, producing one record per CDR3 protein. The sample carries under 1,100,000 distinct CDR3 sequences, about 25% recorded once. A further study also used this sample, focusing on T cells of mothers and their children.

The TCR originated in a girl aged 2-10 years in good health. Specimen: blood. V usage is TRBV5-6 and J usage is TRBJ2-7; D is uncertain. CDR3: CASRKRIPKIPYEQYF. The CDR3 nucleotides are TGTGCCAGCAGAAAAAGGATCCCCAAAATCCCCTACGAGCAGTACTTC.